This T cell receptor (beta chain) was obtained from a study of cytomegalovirus exposure and HLA in healthy donors. In the study overall: Genetic ancestry analysis placed more than 80% of the approximately 390 donors that were genotyped in the Caucasian-associated cluster. Overall study results and limits: Segments of the TCR beta V type were, in most cases, productive about 90% or about 30% of the time in an earlier analysis.

Samples came from healthy bone marrow donors. As to this clone: Antigen specificity is unknown.

In the PCR, 60 Vbeta and 13 Jbeta primers were used. Assay used: immunoSEQ multiplex PCR; TCRdb lists only in-frame clones, some missing. Seen here are fewer than 120,000 clones, roughly three quarters observed once, and the top ten hold 5.5% to 7%. The material sequenced was PBMCs. This receptor was obtained from a man aged 25 to 40 in good health and CMV-seropositive.

The DNA of the CDR3 is TGTGCCAGCAGCTTAGAAGCGGGCCAAGAGACCCAGTACTTC. Its protein product is CASSLEAGQETQYF. The chain links TRBV7-7 to TRBJ2-5; perhaps TRBD2 as D (6 bases). CDR1 is SSHAT, CDR2 FNYEAQ, per germline (reference sequence). Trimming shortened V by 1 base and J by 1 base, and 7 bases separated the two germline ends. The CDR3 runs 14 residues. Combining the CDR3 with reference TRBV7-7 and TRBJ2-5 gives the whole variable domain GAGVSQSPRYKVTKRGQDVTLRCDPISSHATLYWYQQALGQGPEFLTYFNYEAQPDKSGLPSDRFSAERPEGSISTLTIQRTEQRDSAMYRCASSLEAGQETQYFGPGTRLLVL.